This is a list of T cell receptor beta chains from one sample in a study of T cells after yellow fever vaccination. TCRdb re-derived calls from the 5' RACE reads in MiXCR, one entry per CDR3 protein. In the table there are tens of thousands of distinct CDR3 sequences, about 7.7% of which are singletons. Source: CD8+ T cells sorted from PBMCs, taken on the day of the yellow fever booster vaccination. These receptors all come from a man aged 30-40 years who received the YFV17D yellow fever vaccine. CDR3s include the opening cysteine and the closing phenylalanine or tryptophan. D genes are given only for firm matches. Expanded clones get a size class; other rows say once, few or many, or leave the size out.

d_gene: TRBD2
abundance: .
v_gene: TRBV10-2
j_gene: TRBJ2-7
CDR3nt: TGCGCCAGCAGTGATGGTAGCGGGTATCCCTACGAGCAGTACTTC
CDR3aa: CASSDGSGYPYEQYF

d_gene: .
abundance: few
v_gene: TRBV24-1
j_gene: TRBJ2-1
CDR3nt: TGTGCCACCAGTGACGAGGGGGGGAGCACCTACAATGAGCAGTTCTTC
CDR3aa: CATSDEGGSTYNEQFF

d_gene: .
abundance: .
v_gene: TRBV9
j_gene: TRBJ1-1
CDR3nt: TGTGCCAGCAGCGTAGTAAGGAACACTGAAGCTTTCTTT
CDR3aa: CASSVVRNTEAFF

d_gene: TRBD2
abundance: many
v_gene: TRBV3-1
j_gene: TRBJ2-7
CDR3nt: TGTGCCAGCAGCCAAGAAGTCGGGGAGGGCCCCCCATGGAGGGAGCAGTACTTC
CDR3aa: CASSQEVGEGPPWREQYF

d_gene: TRBD1
abundance: few
v_gene: TRBV9
j_gene: TRBJ2-3
CDR3nt: TGTGCCAGCAGCTCCTCACAGGGGGATACGCAGTATTTT
CDR3aa: CASSSSQGDTQYF

d_gene: .
abundance: many
v_gene: TRBV6-5
j_gene: TRBJ1-1
CDR3nt: TGTGCCAGCAGTTACCGGGGTGAAGCTTTCTTT
CDR3aa: CASSYRGEAFF

d_gene: TRBD2
abundance: many
v_gene: TRBV13
j_gene: TRBJ2-1
CDR3nt: TGTGCCAGCAGTCACCTAACTAGCGGGAGCGACAATGAGCAGTTCTTC
CDR3aa: CASSHLTSGSDNEQFF

d_gene: TRBD2
abundance: .
v_gene: TRBV6-1
j_gene: TRBJ2-7
CDR3nt: TGTGCCAGCAGGGGACTAGCGGGAGGGCTTAAGCAGTACTTC
CDR3aa: CASRGLAGGLKQYF

d_gene: .
abundance: .
v_gene: TRBV7-9
j_gene: TRBJ2-2
CDR3nt: TGTGCCAGCAGCCTCTACTTGGAGCTGTTTTTT
CDR3aa: CASSLYLELFF

d_gene: .
abundance: .
v_gene: TRBV5-6
j_gene: TRBJ2-1
CDR3nt: TGTGCCAGCAGCTTTGTACAGCCTTACAATGAGCAGTTCTTC
CDR3aa: CASSFVQPYNEQFF

d_gene: .
abundance: many
v_gene: TRBV10-1
j_gene: TRBJ2-7
CDR3nt: TGCGCCAGCAGTGAGTCAGGCGAGCAGTACTTC
CDR3aa: CASSESGEQYF

d_gene: .
abundance: few
v_gene: TRBV27
j_gene: TRBJ2-2
CDR3nt: TGTGCCAGCAGTCCATCCACCGGGGAGCTGTTTTTT
CDR3aa: CASSPSTGELFF

d_gene: TRBD2
abundance: .
v_gene: TRBV12-3/TRBV12-4
j_gene: TRBJ2-1
CDR3nt: TGTGCCAGCAGTCCCGGCACCGGACTAGTGTATGAGCAGTTCTTC
CDR3aa: CASSPGTGLVYEQFF

d_gene: .
abundance: few
v_gene: TRBV5-1
j_gene: TRBJ2-5
CDR3nt: TGCGCCAGCAGCTTGCAACTAAGCGTCGAGGAGACCCAGTACTTC
CDR3aa: CASSLQLSVEETQYF

d_gene: .
abundance: few
v_gene: TRBV25-1
j_gene: TRBJ1-5
CDR3nt: TGTGCCAGTCGACAGCCCCAGCATTTT
CDR3aa: CASRQPQHF

d_gene: .
abundance: many
v_gene: TRBV5-1
j_gene: TRBJ2-1
CDR3nt: TGCGCCAGCAGCCTCCTTGTATTGGAGGATGAGCAGTTCTTC
CDR3aa: CASSLLVLEDEQFF

d_gene: .
abundance: .
v_gene: TRBV15
j_gene: TRBJ1-1
CDR3nt: TGTGCCACCAGCGACCCGTTAGAGGGCCAAGCTTTCTTT
CDR3aa: CATSDPLEGQAFF

d_gene: TRBD1
abundance: many
v_gene: TRBV4-3
j_gene: TRBJ2-7
CDR3nt: TGCGCCAGCAGCCAAGACAGGGGGTTGGGGGAGCAGTACTTC
CDR3aa: CASSQDRGLGEQYF

d_gene: TRBD1
abundance: .
v_gene: TRBV9
j_gene: TRBJ2-1
CDR3nt: TGTGCCAGCAGCGAGCGGATGGACAGGGGCCCCAATGAGCAGTTCTTC
CDR3aa: CASSERMDRGPNEQFF

d_gene: .
abundance: .
v_gene: TRBV4-1
j_gene: TRBJ2-1
CDR3nt: TGCGCCAGCAGCCAAGGACCAGCGTCTGAGCAGTTCTTC
CDR3aa: CASSQGPASEQFF

d_gene: .
abundance: .
v_gene: TRBV20-1
j_gene: TRBJ2-1
CDR3nt: TGCAGTGCTAGAATCCACCTCGGGGATGAGCAGTTCTTC
CDR3aa: CSARIHLGDEQFF

d_gene: .
abundance: few
v_gene: TRBV11-2
j_gene: TRBJ2-2
CDR3nt: TGTGCCAGCAGCGAGCTAGTTACCGGGGAGCTGTTTTTT
CDR3aa: CASSELVTGELFF

d_gene: .
abundance: many
v_gene: TRBV6-2/TRBV6-3
j_gene: TRBJ2-7
CDR3nt: TGTGCCAGCAGTTACGACGAGAGCTCCTACGAGCAGTACTTC
CDR3aa: CASSYDESSYEQYF

d_gene: .
abundance: .
v_gene: TRBV7-2
j_gene: TRBJ2-1
CDR3nt: TGTGCCAGCAGCACGCCTTCGCTTGCCGCTGGCAACAATGAGCAGTTCTTC
CDR3aa: CASSTPSLAAGNNEQFF

d_gene: .
abundance: many
v_gene: TRBV4-2
j_gene: TRBJ2-3
CDR3nt: TGTGCCAGCAGCCAAGATCCGGGTTTCACAGATACGCAGTATTTT
CDR3aa: CASSQDPGFTDTQYF

d_gene: .
abundance: few
v_gene: TRBV24-1
j_gene: TRBJ2-1
CDR3nt: TGTGCCACCAGTGATCTCGGGACTCGAGAGCAGTTCTTC
CDR3aa: CATSDLGTREQFF

d_gene: .
abundance: .
v_gene: TRBV6-5
j_gene: TRBJ2-1
CDR3nt: TGTGCCAGCAGTTACTCCCGGGACTTCTATGAGCAGTTCTTC
CDR3aa: CASSYSRDFYEQFF

d_gene: .
abundance: .
v_gene: TRBV20-1
j_gene: TRBJ2-1
CDR3nt: TGCAGTATCAATGAGCAGTTCTTC
CDR3aa: CSINEQFF

d_gene: .
abundance: many
v_gene: TRBV5-1
j_gene: TRBJ2-7
CDR3nt: TGCGCCAGCAGCTTCGGGGGGCCGGATTACGAGCAGTACTTC
CDR3aa: CASSFGGPDYEQYF

d_gene: .
abundance: .
v_gene: TRBV30
j_gene: TRBJ2-7
CDR3nt: TGTGCCTGGAGATCAGGATCCTACGAGCAGTACTTC
CDR3aa: CAWRSGSYEQYF

d_gene: TRBD2
abundance: few
v_gene: TRBV7-9
j_gene: TRBJ2-3
CDR3nt: TGCGGCATACCGGGACTAGCGGGAGGTGATACGCAGTATTTT
CDR3aa: CGIPGLAGGDTQYF

d_gene: TRBD1
abundance: many
v_gene: TRBV4-3
j_gene: TRBJ2-3
CDR3nt: TGCGCCAGCAGCCCCGGGACAGTCCCGCAGTATTTT
CDR3aa: CASSPGTVPQYF

d_gene: .
abundance: .
v_gene: TRBV7-9
j_gene: TRBJ2-3
CDR3nt: TGTGCCAGCAGCCTATTAGGGTCAAGCACAGATACGCAGTATTTT
CDR3aa: CASSLLGSSTDTQYF

d_gene: .
abundance: many
v_gene: TRBV20-1
j_gene: TRBJ2-3
CDR3nt: TGCAGTGCGAGGGGCCCCACAGATACGCAGTATTTT
CDR3aa: CSARGPTDTQYF

d_gene: .
abundance: few
v_gene: TRBV12-3/TRBV12-4
j_gene: TRBJ2-7
CDR3nt: TGTGCCAGCAGTATTGACGGCTCCTACGAGCAGTACTTC
CDR3aa: CASSIDGSYEQYF

d_gene: .
abundance: many
v_gene: TRBV7-9
j_gene: TRBJ2-7
CDR3nt: TGTGCCAGCAGCCGGACGGAGACCTACGAGCAGTACTTC
CDR3aa: CASSRTETYEQYF

d_gene: TRBD2
abundance: few
v_gene: TRBV12-3/TRBV12-4
j_gene: TRBJ2-1
CDR3nt: TGTGCCAGCAGCGCCAAGGAGCGGGAGCCTCATGAGCAGTTCTTC
CDR3aa: CASSAKEREPHEQFF

d_gene: TRBD2
abundance: few
v_gene: TRBV10-3
j_gene: TRBJ2-1
CDR3nt: TGTGCCATCAGGCGACTAGCGGACAATGAGCAGTTCTTC
CDR3aa: CAIRRLADNEQFF

d_gene: .
abundance: many
v_gene: TRBV12-3/TRBV12-4
j_gene: TRBJ2-3
CDR3nt: TGTGCCAGCGGTGGGGAGCCCCCTAGCACAGATACGCAGTATTTT
CDR3aa: CASGGEPPSTDTQYF

d_gene: .
abundance: few
v_gene: TRBV5-1
j_gene: TRBJ2-2
CDR3nt: TGCGCCAGCAGCTTCAGTTCCGGGGAGCTGTTTTTT
CDR3aa: CASSFSSGELFF

d_gene: .
abundance: .
v_gene: TRBV28
j_gene: TRBJ2-3
CDR3nt: TGTGCCAGCAGTCCGTACCAAACTGATACGCAGTATTTT
CDR3aa: CASSPYQTDTQYF

d_gene: .
abundance: many
v_gene: TRBV12-3/TRBV12-4
j_gene: TRBJ1-4
CDR3nt: TGTGCCAGCACCTCACAGGGTCTAAAAGAAAAACTGTTTTTT
CDR3aa: CASTSQGLKEKLFF

d_gene: .
abundance: few
v_gene: TRBV4-3
j_gene: TRBJ2-1
CDR3nt: TGCGCCAGCAGCCAAGTTGGGGACTACAATGAGCAGTTCTTC
CDR3aa: CASSQVGDYNEQFF

d_gene: .
abundance: .
v_gene: TRBV6-2/TRBV6-3
j_gene: TRBJ2-1
CDR3nt: TGTGCCAGCAGTTACGGCCCAGGCCAGTTCTTC
CDR3aa: CASSYGPGQFF

d_gene: .
abundance: few
v_gene: TRBV7-2
j_gene: TRBJ1-2
CDR3nt: TGTGCCAGCAGTAACTATGGCTACACCTTC
CDR3aa: CASSNYGYTF

d_gene: .
abundance: many
v_gene: TRBV4-3
j_gene: TRBJ2-7
CDR3nt: TGCGCCAGCAGCCATGGTAGGGACGTGGCCTACGAGCAGTACTTC
CDR3aa: CASSHGRDVAYEQYF

d_gene: TRBD1
abundance: .
v_gene: TRBV7-9
j_gene: TRBJ1-1
CDR3nt: TGTGCCAGCAGACCGGGACAGCCGACTGAAGCTTTCTTT
CDR3aa: CASRPGQPTEAFF

d_gene: TRBD1
abundance: .
v_gene: TRBV19
j_gene: TRBJ2-7
CDR3nt: TGTGCCAGTAGTCTCGGACAGGGGGCCTCCTACGAGCAGTACTTC
CDR3aa: CASSLGQGASYEQYF

d_gene: .
abundance: many
v_gene: TRBV6-2/TRBV6-3
j_gene: TRBJ2-3
CDR3nt: TGTGCCAGCAGTTCTCTCACAGATACGCAGTATTTT
CDR3aa: CASSSLTDTQYF

d_gene: .
abundance: many
v_gene: TRBV27
j_gene: TRBJ2-7
CDR3nt: TGTGCCAGCAGTTTATCGGGACGGTCCGTGAGTTACGAGCAGTACTTC
CDR3aa: CASSLSGRSVSYEQYF